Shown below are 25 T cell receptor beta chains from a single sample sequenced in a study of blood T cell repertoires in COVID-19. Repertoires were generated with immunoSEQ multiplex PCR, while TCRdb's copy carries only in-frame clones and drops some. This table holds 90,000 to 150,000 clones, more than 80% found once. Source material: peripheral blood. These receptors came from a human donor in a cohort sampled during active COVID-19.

The CDR3 sequence: CSVRQGGNYEQYF. The DNA for the CDR3 is TGCAGCGTCCGACAGGGGGGAAACTACGAGCAGTACTTC. The genes are TRBV29-1 and TRBJ2-7, with 9 positions matching TRBD1. The length of the CDR3 is 13 residues. The junction had 6 bases not matched to a gene; V was cut back by 6 bases and J by 3 bases. Germline V gene data show CDR1 as SQVTM and CDR2 as ANQGSEA.

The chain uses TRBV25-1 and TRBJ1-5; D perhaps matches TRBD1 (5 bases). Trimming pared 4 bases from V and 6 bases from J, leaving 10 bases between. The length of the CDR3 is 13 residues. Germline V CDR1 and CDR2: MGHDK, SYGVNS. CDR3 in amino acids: CASSGGGGQPQHF. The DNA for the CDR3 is TGTGCCAGCAGTGGGGGCGGCGGTCAGCCCCAGCATTTT.

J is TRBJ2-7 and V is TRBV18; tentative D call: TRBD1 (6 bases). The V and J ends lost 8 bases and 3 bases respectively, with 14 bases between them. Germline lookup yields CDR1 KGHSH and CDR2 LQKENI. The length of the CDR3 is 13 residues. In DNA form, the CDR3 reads TGTGCCAGCAAAAGACAGGCCAACTACGAGCAGTACTTC. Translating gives CASKRQANYEQYF.

Here the CDR3 DNA reads TGCGCCAGCAGCCTCGGGACAGGGGATAACTATGGCTACACCTTC. Its protein is CASSLGTGDNYGYTF. The chain carries TRBV4-3 and TRBJ1-2, with 10 nucleotides matching TRBD1. With 4 bases clipped from V and 1 base from J, the junction kept 3 bases outside the gene matches. Germline lookup yields CDR1 LGHNA and CDR2 YSLEER. The CDR3 loop spans 15 amino acids.

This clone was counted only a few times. Here the CDR3 DNA reads TGTGCCAGCAGCTTGACAGGAGCCCTTTCCAGTGAAAAACTGTTTTTT. The encoded protein is CASSLTGALSSEKLFF. J is TRBJ1-4 and V is TRBV5-6; possibly TRBD1 for D (5 bases). CDR3 size: 16 residues. With 1 base removed from V and 7 bases from J, the gap between germline ends came to 17 bases. CDR1 is SGHDT and CDR2 is YYEEEE in the germline V gene. Drawing the rest from reference TRBV5-6 and TRBJ1-4, the complete variable domain is DAGVTQSPTHLIKTRGQQVTLRCSPKSGHDTVSWYQQALGQGPQFIFQYYEEEERQRGNFPDRFSGHQFPNYSSELNVNALLLGDSALYLCASSLTGALSSEKLFFGSGTQLSVL.

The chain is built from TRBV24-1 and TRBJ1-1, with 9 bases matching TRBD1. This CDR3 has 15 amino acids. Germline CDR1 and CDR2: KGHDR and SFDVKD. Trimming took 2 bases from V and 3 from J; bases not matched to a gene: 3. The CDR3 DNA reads TGTGCCACCAGTGATTCCTGGACAGGGGACACTGAAGCTTTCTTT. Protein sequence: CATSDSWTGDTEAFF.

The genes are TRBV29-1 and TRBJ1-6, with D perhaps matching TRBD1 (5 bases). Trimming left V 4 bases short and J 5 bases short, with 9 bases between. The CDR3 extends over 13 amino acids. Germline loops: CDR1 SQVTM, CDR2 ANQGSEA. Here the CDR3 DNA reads TGCAGCGTTGCCCAGGGTAATAATTCACCCCTCCACTTT. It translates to CSVAQGNNSPLHF.

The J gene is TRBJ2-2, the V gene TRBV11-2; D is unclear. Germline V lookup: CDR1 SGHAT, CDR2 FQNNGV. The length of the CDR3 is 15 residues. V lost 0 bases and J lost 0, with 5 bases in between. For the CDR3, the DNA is TGTGCCAGCAGCTTAGATTATTCGAACACCGGGGAGCTGTTTTTT. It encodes CASSLDYSNTGELFF.

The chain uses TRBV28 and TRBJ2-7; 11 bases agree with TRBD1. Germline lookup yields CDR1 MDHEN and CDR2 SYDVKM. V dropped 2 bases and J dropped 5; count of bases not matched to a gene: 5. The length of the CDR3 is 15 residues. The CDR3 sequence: CASSLGGTGGNEQYF. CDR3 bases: TGTGCCAGCAGTTTAGGGGGGACAGGGGGAAACGAGCAGTACTTC.

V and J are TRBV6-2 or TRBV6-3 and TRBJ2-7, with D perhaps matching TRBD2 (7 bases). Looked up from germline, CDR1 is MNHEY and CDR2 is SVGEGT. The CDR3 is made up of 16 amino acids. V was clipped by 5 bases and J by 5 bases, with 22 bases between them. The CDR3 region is CASSTLKGEGRHEQYF. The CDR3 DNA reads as TGTGCCAGCAGTACCCTCAAGGGGGAGGGCCGCCACGAGCAGTACTTC.

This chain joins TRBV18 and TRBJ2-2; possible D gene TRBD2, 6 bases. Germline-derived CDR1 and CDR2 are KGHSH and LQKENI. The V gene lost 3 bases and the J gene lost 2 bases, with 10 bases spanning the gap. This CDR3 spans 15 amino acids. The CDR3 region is CASSPSGTNTGELFF. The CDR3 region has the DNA TGTGCCAGCTCACCCTCCGGGACTAACACCGGGGAGCTGTTTTTT.

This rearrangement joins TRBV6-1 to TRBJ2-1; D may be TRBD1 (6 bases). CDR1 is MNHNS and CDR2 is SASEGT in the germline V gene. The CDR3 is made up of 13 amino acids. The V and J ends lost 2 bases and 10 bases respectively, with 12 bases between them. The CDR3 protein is CASSEQRTAEQFF. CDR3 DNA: TGTGCCAGCAGTGAACAAAGGACAGCGGAGCAGTTCTTC.

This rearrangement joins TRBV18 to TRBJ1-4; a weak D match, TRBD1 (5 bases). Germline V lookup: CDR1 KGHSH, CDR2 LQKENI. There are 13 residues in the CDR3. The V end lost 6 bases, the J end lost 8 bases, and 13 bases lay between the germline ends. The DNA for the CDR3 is TGTGCCAGCTCCATAGGGGATGGCGAAAAACTGTTTTTT. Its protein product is CASSIGDGEKLFF.

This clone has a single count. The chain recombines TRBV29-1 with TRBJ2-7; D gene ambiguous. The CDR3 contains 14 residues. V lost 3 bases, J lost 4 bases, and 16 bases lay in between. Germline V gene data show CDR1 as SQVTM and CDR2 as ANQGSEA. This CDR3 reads CSVEYRSNTYEQYF. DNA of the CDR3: TGCAGCGTTGAGTACCGATCGAATACATACGAGCAGTACTTC.

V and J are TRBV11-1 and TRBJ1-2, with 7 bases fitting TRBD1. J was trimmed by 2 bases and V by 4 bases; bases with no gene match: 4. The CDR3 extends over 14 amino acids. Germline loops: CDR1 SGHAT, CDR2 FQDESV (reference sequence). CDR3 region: CASSSPGGNYGYTF. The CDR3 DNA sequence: TGTGCCAGCAGCTCTCCAGGGGGGAACTATGGCTACACCTTC.

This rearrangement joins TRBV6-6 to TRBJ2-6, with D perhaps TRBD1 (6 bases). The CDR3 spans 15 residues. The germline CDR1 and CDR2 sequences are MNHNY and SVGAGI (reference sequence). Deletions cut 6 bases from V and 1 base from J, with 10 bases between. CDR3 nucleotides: TGTGCCAGCAGGGAAACAGGGTCTGGGGCCAACGTCCTGACTTTC. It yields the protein CASRETGSGANVLTF.

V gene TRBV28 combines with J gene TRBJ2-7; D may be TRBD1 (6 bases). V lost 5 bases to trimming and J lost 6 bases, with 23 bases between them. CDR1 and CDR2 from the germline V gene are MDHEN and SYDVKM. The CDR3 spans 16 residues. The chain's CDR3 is CASSPPLGQGLREQYF. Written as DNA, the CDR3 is TGTGCCAGCAGTCCCCCCCTTGGGCAGGGGTTGCGCGAGCAGTACTTC.

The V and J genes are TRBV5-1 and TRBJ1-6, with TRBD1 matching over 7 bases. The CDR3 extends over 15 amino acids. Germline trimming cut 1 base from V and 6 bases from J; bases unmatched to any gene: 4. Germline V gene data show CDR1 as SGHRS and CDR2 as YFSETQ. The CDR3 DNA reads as TGCGCCAGCAGCTTGACCCAGGGGGGTAATTCACCCCTCCACTTT. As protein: CASSLTQGGNSPLHF. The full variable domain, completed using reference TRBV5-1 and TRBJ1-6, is KAGVTQTPRYLIKTRGQQVTLSCSPISGHRSVSWYQQTPGQGLQFLFEYFSETQRNKGNFPGRFSGRQFSNSRSEMNVSTLELGDSALYLCASSLTQGGNSPLHFGNGTRLTVT.

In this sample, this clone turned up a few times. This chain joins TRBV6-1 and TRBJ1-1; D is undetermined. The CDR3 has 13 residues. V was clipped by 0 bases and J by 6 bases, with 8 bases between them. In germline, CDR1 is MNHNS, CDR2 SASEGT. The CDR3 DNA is TGTGCCAGCAGTGAAGCGCGATCCGCTGAAGCTTTCTTT. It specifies CASSEARSAEAFF.

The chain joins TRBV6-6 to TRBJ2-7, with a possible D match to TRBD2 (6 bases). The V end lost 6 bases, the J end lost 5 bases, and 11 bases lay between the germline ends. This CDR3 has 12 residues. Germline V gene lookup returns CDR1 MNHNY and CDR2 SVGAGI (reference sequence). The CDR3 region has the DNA TGTGCCAGCAGCACGGGACTTAACGAGCAGTACTTC. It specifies CASSTGLNEQYF.

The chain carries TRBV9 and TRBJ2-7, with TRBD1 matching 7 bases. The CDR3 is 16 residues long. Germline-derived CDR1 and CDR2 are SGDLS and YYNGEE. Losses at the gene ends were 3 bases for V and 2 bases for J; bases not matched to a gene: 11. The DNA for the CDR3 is TGTGCCAGCAGCGGCGACCCGGGACAGCGAACCTACGAGCAGTACTTC. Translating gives CASSGDPGQRTYEQYF.

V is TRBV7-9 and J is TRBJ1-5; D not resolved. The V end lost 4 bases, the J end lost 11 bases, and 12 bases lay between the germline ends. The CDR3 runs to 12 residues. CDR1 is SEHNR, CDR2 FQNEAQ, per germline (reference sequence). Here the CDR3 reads CASSSEIGTQHF. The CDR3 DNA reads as TGTGCCAGCAGCTCAGAGATCGGGACCCAGCATTTT.

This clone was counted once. The CDR3, as DNA: TGTGCCAGCAGTACAGGACCATATTACGAGCAGTACTTC. It yields the protein CASSTGPYYEQYF. This rearrangement joins TRBV6-6 to TRBJ2-7, with D perhaps TRBD1 (5 bases). The CDR3 has 13 amino acids. Trimming stripped 5 bases from V and 4 bases from J, with 12 bases between. Germline V gene lookup returns CDR1 MNHNY and CDR2 SVGAGI (reference sequence).

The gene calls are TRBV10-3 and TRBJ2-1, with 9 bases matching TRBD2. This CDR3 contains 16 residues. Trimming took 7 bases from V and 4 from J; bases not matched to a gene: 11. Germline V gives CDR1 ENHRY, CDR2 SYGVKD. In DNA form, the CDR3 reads TGTGCCATCATGGCTAGCGGGGACTGGGGTTACAATGAGCAGTTCTTC. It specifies CAIMASGDWGYNEQFF.

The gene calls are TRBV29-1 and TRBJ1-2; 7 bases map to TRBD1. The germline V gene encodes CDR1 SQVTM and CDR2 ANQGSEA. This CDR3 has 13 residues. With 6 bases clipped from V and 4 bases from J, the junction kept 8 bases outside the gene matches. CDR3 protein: CSVEGQMRYGYTF. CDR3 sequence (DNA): TGCAGCGTAGAGGGACAGATGCGCTATGGCTACACCTTC.